Included here is one T cell receptor (beta chain) sequence, with context. The germline gives CDR1 SQVTM, CDR2 ANQGSEA. The length of the CDR3 is 12 residues. V lost 7 bases and J 0 bases, leaving 9 bases between the germline ends. These data come from a study of blood T cell repertoires in COVID-19. About the research overall: Some COVID-19 samples were acute and others convalescent; all came from the United States, Italy and Spain. In each case, the material was cDNA or gDNA derived from T cells, B-cell-depleted T cells, or PBMCs.

Per the authors' pipeline: Reference gene primer amplification in the assay estimated nucleated cell counts. Measured with immunoSEQ multiplex PCR; TCRdb has only the in-frame clones, and not every one. V and J calls and clone size follow that table, whereas D and trimming were derived from the DNA. The sample records about 280,000 clones, roughly 85% being singletons. The clonotype comes from a man aged 45-60 years with active or convalescent COVID-19. The sample comprised peripheral blood. J is TRBJ1-1 and V is TRBV29-1; D remains unclear. The CDR3 DNA sequence: TGCAGCGCCAGGAACATGAACACTGAAGCTTTCTTT. Amino acids: CSARNMNTEAFF.